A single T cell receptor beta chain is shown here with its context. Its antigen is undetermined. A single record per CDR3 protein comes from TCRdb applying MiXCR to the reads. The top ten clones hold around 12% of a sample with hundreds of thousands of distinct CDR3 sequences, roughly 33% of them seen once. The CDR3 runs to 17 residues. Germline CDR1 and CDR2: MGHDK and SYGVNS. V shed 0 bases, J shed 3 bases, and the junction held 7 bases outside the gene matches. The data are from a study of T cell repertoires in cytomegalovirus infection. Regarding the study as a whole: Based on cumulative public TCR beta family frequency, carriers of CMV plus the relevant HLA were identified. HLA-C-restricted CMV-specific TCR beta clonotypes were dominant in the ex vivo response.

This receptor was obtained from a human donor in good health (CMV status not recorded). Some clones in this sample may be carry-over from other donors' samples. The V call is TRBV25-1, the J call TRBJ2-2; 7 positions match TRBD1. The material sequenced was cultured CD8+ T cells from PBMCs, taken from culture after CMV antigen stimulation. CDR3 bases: TGTGCCAGCAGTGAATATTTCCGGGACAGCTACACCGGGGAGCTGTTTTTT. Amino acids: CASSEYFRDSYTGELFF.